The clone carrying this T cell receptor (beta chain) was counted a few times. Profiling relied on immunoSEQ multiplex PCR, and the TCRdb table lists in-frame clones only, not all of them. The sample comprises about 150,000 clones, roughly nine tenths of which are singletons, and more than 2% rests with the top ten. The data are from a study of blood T cell repertoires in COVID-19. Across the study: The analysed material was cDNA or gDNA that came from T cells, B-cell-depleted T cells, or PBMCs.

Germline V gene sequence: CDR1 LNHNV, CDR2 YYDKDF (reference sequence). CDR3 size: 15 residues. Trimming shortened V by 3 bases and J by 2 bases, and 13 bases separated the two germline ends. The TCR was taken from a woman between 65 and 79 years old with acute or convalescent COVID-19. The chain combines TRBV15 with TRBJ1-2; no clear D. Sequenced: peripheral blood. CDR3 DNA sequence: TGTGCCACCAGCAGGCGGGTAGGGCAGAACTATGGCTACACCTTC. Encoded protein: CATSRRVGQNYGYTF.